The T cell receptor beta chain described here comes from a study of beta chain features in type 1 diabetes. With regard to this clone: The target antigen is unknown.

The single heparinised draw taken from each donor contained about 120 mL of blood on average. With 0 bases clipped from V and 2 bases from J, the junction kept 6 bases outside the gene matches. CDR1 LNHNV and CDR2 YYDKDF come from the germline V gene (reference sequence). This CDR3 has 17 amino acids. General study findings and limits: Any HLA effect on TCRB rearrangement was left unresolved by small sub-analyses. Reduced insertions and increased deletions marked VDJ junctions in type 1 diabetes patients. Shortening of TCRB CDR3s, moderate but significant, appeared in all four CD4+ subsets of Type 1 diabetes patients.

The entirety of the isolated RNA underwent reverse transcription, so expressed TCRB transcripts were sequenced. TCRdb's table, derived via immunoSEQ multiplex PCR, lists solely in-frame clones and lacks some. The data hold roughly 370,000 clones, with about 15% observed a single time. The sequence was obtained from a man aged 30 to 45 in good health. The material sequenced was naive CD4+ T cells from blood. The rearrangement uses TRBV15 and TRBJ2-5; 10 bases match TRBD2. Here the CDR3 reads CATSRDLASGGQETQYF. CDR3 bases: TGTGCCACCAGCAGAGATTTGGCTAGCGGGGGACAAGAGACCCAGTACTTC.